These 30 T cell receptor beta chains share one sample of origin, sequenced in a study of ipilimumab plus nivolumab after autologous stem cell transplantation. TCRdb's table, derived via immunoSEQ multiplex PCR, lists solely in-frame clones and lacks some. The sample has 20,000 to 25,000 clones, around 80% seen once. The specimen comprised PBMCs, sampled in a trial of ipilimumab plus nivolumab as post-transplant consolidation. Receptors originate from a male donor with diffuse large B-cell lymphoma.

V is TRBV9 and J is TRBJ2-2; D is possibly TRBD2 (7 bases). The CDR3 has 18 amino acids. Germline lookup yields CDR1 SGDLS and CDR2 YYNGEE. Trimming stripped 4 bases from V and 5 bases from J, with 24 bases between. CDR3 nucleotides: TGTGCCAGCAGCCCCCGTCTCTCGGGGGGCCTAGGGACCGGGGAGCTGTTTTTT. The encoded protein is CASSPRLSGGLGTGELFF. Supplemented by reference TRBV9 and TRBJ2-2, the full variable domain reads DSGVTQTPKHLITATGQRVTLRCSPRSGDLSVYWYQQSLDQGLQFLIQYYNGEERAKGNILERFSAQQFPDLHSELNLSSLELGDSALYFCASSPRLSGGLGTGELFFGEGSRLTVL.

This chain uses TRBV6-5 with TRBJ2-7, with 7 bases that match TRBD1. CDR3 length: 15 amino acids. The germline V gene encodes CDR1 MNHEY and CDR2 SVGAGI. The ends lost 6 bases at V and 3 bases at J; junction bases unmatched: 11. The CDR3 here is CASSKDRENNYEQYF. The CDR3 DNA is TGTGCCAGCAGCAAAGACAGGGAAAACAACTACGAGCAGTACTTC.

The chain joins TRBV7-9 to TRBJ1-3; D is unclear. The CDR3 totals 14 residues. The V end lost 5 bases, the J end lost 4 bases, and 12 bases lay between the germline ends. The germline CDR1 and CDR2 sequences are SEHNR and FQNEAQ (reference sequence). CDR3 in DNA: TGTGCCAGCAGCCCCGCACTTGCCGGAAACACCATATATTTT. It is translated as CASSPALAGNTIYF.

This clone appeared a single time. The genes are TRBV9 and TRBJ1-5, with D perhaps matching TRBD1 (5 bases). V was shortened by 0 bases and J by 5 bases, with 12 bases between the two germline ends. This CDR3 is 15 amino acids long. CDR1 and CDR2 from the germline V gene are SGDLS and YYNGEE. The CDR3 reads CASSVGPGQYQPQHF. CDR3 nucleotides: TGTGCCAGCAGCGTAGGGCCGGGGCAGTATCAGCCCCAGCATTTT.

The chain recombines TRBV30 with TRBJ2-1; no reliable D call. Germline CDR1 GTSNPN, CDR2 SVGIG (reference sequence). The CDR3 contains 13 residues. V lost 0 bases and J lost 3, with 6 bases in between. The chain's CDR3 is CAWSVMGYNEQFF. The CDR3 region has the DNA TGTGCCTGGAGTGTTATGGGCTACAATGAGCAGTTCTTC.

This clone was detected a few times. Here the CDR3 DNA reads TGTGCCTCGCGAGGCCCGAACACCGGGGAGCTGTTTTTT. Its protein is CASRGPNTGELFF. The chain is built from TRBV19 and TRBJ2-2, with D unclear. The CDR3 consists of 13 residues. Deletions cut 11 bases from V and 0 bases from J, with 10 bases between. CDR1 is LNHDA, CDR2 SQIVND, per germline (reference sequence).

The chain links TRBV15 to TRBJ1-6; perhaps TRBD1 as D (6 bases). V was trimmed by 1 base and J by 7 bases, leaving 11 bases between them. This CDR3 has 15 residues. CDR1 LNHNV and CDR2 YYDKDF come from the germline V gene (reference sequence). The CDR3 reads CATSRARTGNSPLHF. Here the CDR3 DNA reads TGTGCCACCAGCAGAGCGAGAACAGGGAATTCACCCCTCCACTTT.

The V call is TRBV2, the J call TRBJ2-1; no firm D call. Trimming shortened V by 7 bases and J by 1 base, and 14 bases separated the two germline ends. This CDR3 comprises 15 residues. Germline CDR1 reads SNHLY; CDR2 reads FYNNEI. This chain's CDR3 is CASTGSPLSYNEQFF. For the CDR3, the DNA is TGTGCCAGCACGGGCTCTCCCTTATCCTACAATGAGCAGTTCTTC.

The rearrangement joins TRBV7-9 to TRBJ2-2; 7 positions agree with TRBD2. J lost 2 bases, V lost 5 bases, and 5 bases had no gene match. Per germline, CDR1 SEHNR and CDR2 FQNEAQ (reference sequence). CDR3 length: 15 amino acids. The CDR3 protein is CASSTGLGNTGELFF. Here the CDR3 DNA reads TGTGCCAGCAGCACAGGACTAGGAAACACCGGGGAGCTGTTTTTT.

The rearrangement joins TRBV27 to TRBJ1-4, with D perhaps matching TRBD1 (5 bases). The CDR3 runs to 15 residues. Per germline, CDR1 MNHEY and CDR2 SMNVEV (reference sequence). Trimming removed 5 bases at V and 4 bases at J, with 14 bases between. CDR3 bases: TGTGCCAGCAGTCCCTCCTGGGGGGGTAATGAAAAACTGTTTTTT. This translates into CASSPSWGGNEKLFF.

The sample holds a few counts of this clone. This chain joins TRBV30 and TRBJ1-2, with a weak D call TRBD1 (5 bases). Trimming removed 4 bases at V and 4 bases at J, with 28 bases between. CDR1 and CDR2 from the germline V gene are GTSNPN and SVGIG (reference sequence). The CDR3 extends over 18 amino acids. As DNA, the CDR3 is TGTGCCTGGACCGTCCTCGGTGGCTGGGGACTCTCTATCTATGGCTACACCTTC. Amino acids: CAWTVLGGWGLSIYGYTF.

This chain connects TRBV7-9 to TRBJ1-2; D is possibly TRBD1 (5 bases). Germline V gene lookup returns CDR1 SEHNR and CDR2 FQNEAQ (reference sequence). V was cut by 3 bases and J by 8 bases, with 10 bases left in between. There are 12 residues in the CDR3. The CDR3 DNA reads TGTGCCAGCAGCTTCGGGGCGCGGGGCTACACCTTC. It yields the protein CASSFGARGYTF.

This clone was seen once. The chain recombines TRBV6-6 with TRBJ2-1; D assignment may be TRBD1 or TRBD2 (5 bases each). CDR1 MNHNY and CDR2 SVGAGI come from the germline V gene (reference sequence). Trimming left V 5 bases short and J 4 bases short, with 15 bases between. The CDR3 loop spans 15 amino acids. The CDR3 here is CASSLTGTLYNEQFF. CDR3 nucleotide sequence: TGTGCCAGCAGTCTTACGGGGACCTTATACAATGAGCAGTTCTTC.

This chain connects TRBV5-1 to TRBJ1-1, with 7 positions matching TRBD1. CDR1 and CDR2 (germline): SGHRS, YFSETQ. The CDR3 covers 15 residues. Trimming at V came to 4 bases and at J to 1 base, leaving 7 bases not matched to a gene. CDR3 region: CASSTGTVKNTEAFF. In DNA, the CDR3 is TGCGCCAGCAGCACCGGGACAGTAAAGAACACTGAAGCTTTCTTT.

This clone was counted once. This chain joins TRBV7-9 and TRBJ2-3; D unclear. The CDR3 is 14 amino acids. V dropped 6 bases and J dropped 2 bases, with 12 bases sitting between them. CDR1 and CDR2 from the germline V gene are SEHNR and FQNEAQ (reference sequence). The CDR3: CASRSNGDTDTQYF. The CDR3 region has the DNA TGTGCCAGCAGATCTAACGGTGACACAGATACGCAGTATTTT.

This rearrangement joins TRBV7-8 to TRBJ2-1; TRBD2 might be the D (5 bases). Germline-derived CDR1 and CDR2 are SGHVS and FQNEAQ. This CDR3 is built from 13 residues. Deletions cut 6 bases from V and 4 bases from J, with 10 bases between. The CDR3 DNA is TGTGCCAGCAGGTTCCGGGGATACAATGAGCAGTTCTTC. As protein: CASRFRGYNEQFF. The entire variable domain, with the rest obtained from reference TRBV7-8 and TRBJ2-1, is as follows: GAGVSQSPRYKVAKRGQDVALRCDPISGHVSLFWYQQALGQGPEFLTYFQNEAQLDKSGLPSDRFFAERPEGSVSTLKIQRTQQEDSAVYLCASRFRGYNEQFFGPGTRLTVL.

This clone showed up just once. This chain uses TRBV4-1 with TRBJ1-3; tentatively, D is TRBD1 (5 bases). The CDR3 totals 16 residues. The V end was cut by 4 bases, the J end by 1 base, with 14 bases between. Germline loops: CDR1 MGHRA, CDR2 YSYEKL. CDR3 bases: TGCGCCAGCAGCCTAGGGACGGTTGTTTCTGGAAACACCATATATTTT. Translation: CASSLGTVVSGNTIYF.

This rearrangement joins TRBV5-1 to TRBJ2-1; D is unresolved. The CDR3 covers 16 residues. Germline CDR1 SGHRS, CDR2 YFSETQ. Trimming took off 4 bases at V and 4 bases at J, with 18 bases between the two ends. The CDR3 is CASSPNPGNPYNEQFF. The CDR3 DNA sequence: TGCGCCAGCAGCCCCAACCCTGGGAATCCGTACAATGAGCAGTTCTTC.

This clone was counted once. This rearrangement joins TRBV5-4 to TRBJ2-6; tentatively, D is TRBD1 (5 bases). In germline, CDR1 is SGHNT, CDR2 YYREEE (reference sequence). V lost 4 bases and J lost 0, with 17 bases in between. The CDR3 contains 18 residues. The CDR3 spells CASSQLAGQNSGANVLTF. CDR3 bases: TGTGCCAGCAGCCAACTTGCTGGACAAAACTCTGGGGCCAACGTCCTGACTTTC. The complete variable domain, with remaining parts taken from reference TRBV5-4 and TRBJ2-6, reads ETGVTQSPTHLIKTRGQQVTLRCSSQSGHNTVSWYQQALGQGPQFIFQYYREEENGRGNFPPRFSGLQFPNYSSELNVNALELDDSALYLCASSQLAGQNSGANVLTFGAGSRLTVL.

The chain uses TRBV5-5 and TRBJ1-1; D is possibly TRBD1 (5 bases). Germline loops: CDR1 SGHKS, CDR2 YYEKEE (reference sequence). The CDR3 sequence is 14 residues long. Trimming took 0 bases from V and 1 from J, leaving 7 bases between them. For the CDR3, the DNA is TGTGCCAGCAGCTTGGTCGGACAGAACACTGAAGCTTTCTTT. This codes for CASSLVGQNTEAFF.

The chain combines TRBV28 with TRBJ1-5, with a possible D match to TRBD1 (6 bases). Trimming stripped 5 bases from V and 1 base from J, with 18 bases between. The CDR3 has 17 residues. Germline CDR1 MDHEN, CDR2 SYDVKM. Here the CDR3 reads CASSPPGTRTSNQPQHF. In DNA form, the CDR3 reads TGTGCCAGCAGTCCCCCAGGGACACGAACGAGCAATCAGCCCCAGCATTTT.

This CDR3 is CASSETGANSPLHF. CDR3 sequence (DNA): TGCGCCAGCAGCGAAACAGGGGCTAATTCACCCCTCCACTTT. This rearrangement joins TRBV5-1 to TRBJ1-6, with 7 bases matching TRBD1. Germline V lookup: CDR1 SGHRS, CDR2 YFSETQ. The CDR3 length is 14 residues. J lost 6 bases, V lost 4 bases, and 4 bases had no gene match.

The chain employs TRBV27 and TRBJ2-5; tentatively, D is TRBD1 (6 bases). The length of the CDR3 is 15 residues. Germline V gives CDR1 MNHEY, CDR2 SMNVEV (reference sequence). V was shortened by 3 bases and J by 2 bases, with 13 bases between the two germline ends. DNA for the CDR3: TGTGCCAGCAGTTTTGTCAGGGGCCAACAAGAGACCCAGTACTTC. Residues: CASSFVRGQQETQYF.

V and J are TRBV4-1 and TRBJ1-6; 7 bases are a match to TRBD1. The trim removed 1 base at V and 10 bases at J, leaving 7 bases unmatched. CDR1 is MGHRA, CDR2 YSYEKL, per germline. The length of the CDR3 is 15 residues. Here the CDR3 reads CASSQVFQGGSPLHF. Here the CDR3 DNA reads TGCGCCAGCAGCCAAGTATTCCAGGGGGGATCACCCCTCCACTTT.

The V call is TRBV4-1, the J call TRBJ2-2; D might be TRBD2 (5 bases). V was trimmed by 6 bases and J by 4 bases, leaving 18 bases between them. CDR3 length: 16 residues. Germline loops: CDR1 MGHRA, CDR2 YSYEKL. CDR3 sequence reads: CASRGLTGLATGELFF. The CDR3 DNA sequence: TGCGCCAGCAGGGGGTTAACGGGGTTGGCCACCGGGGAGCTGTTTTTT.

This rearrangement joins TRBV28 to TRBJ1-5; D not certain. V was clipped by 5 bases and J by 2 bases, with 19 bases between them. Germline V CDR1 and CDR2: MDHEN, SYDVKM. This CDR3 has 17 residues. This CDR3 reads CASSRSILTTRNQPQHF. The DNA for the CDR3 is TGTGCCAGCAGTCGTTCCATATTGACAACCCGCAATCAGCCCCAGCATTTT.

V and J are TRBV7-6 and TRBJ2-5; unclear D gene. The DNA matches TRBJ2-7 better at its end, which makes the J call doubtful. Germline CDR1 is SGHVS and CDR2 is FNYEAQ. The CDR3 is 13 amino acids. The CDR3 protein is CASSLGPSYEQYF. The CDR3 nucleotides are TGTGCCAGCAGCTTAGGACCGAGCTACGAGCAGTACTTC.

The chain recombines TRBV6-5 with TRBJ1-5, with D maybe TRBD1 (6 bases). The CDR3 is 14 residues long. Deletions cut 6 bases from V and 9 bases from J, with 18 bases between. CDR1 and CDR2 from the germline V gene are MNHEY and SVGAGI. DNA of the CDR3: TGTGCCAGCAGACTACGGGACATCGGGAGGCCCCAGCATTTT. This encodes CASRLRDIGRPQHF.

This sequence joins TRBV7-9 and TRBJ1-5, with D uncertain. The CDR3 consists of 13 residues. The germline CDR1 and CDR2 sequences are SEHNR and FQNEAQ (reference sequence). Trimming took 2 bases from V and 7 from J, leaving 9 bases between them. Written as DNA, the CDR3 is TGTGCCAGCAGCTTAAGCACAGCGCAGCCCCAGCATTTT. Translated, it gives CASSLSTAQPQHF.

This clone has only one observation. The chain has TRBV7-9 and TRBJ1-1; a possible D gene is TRBD1 (5 bases). Germline V gene sequence: CDR1 SEHNR, CDR2 FQNEAQ (reference sequence). V was trimmed by 0 bases and J by 7 bases, leaving 15 bases between them. This CDR3 contains 15 residues. The DNA for the CDR3 is TGTGCCAGCAGCTTAGCCCGAGGGGCTCCCGGTGAAGCTTTCTTT. It codes for CASSLARGAPGEAFF.